Following are 4 T cell receptor beta chains from one sample sequenced in a study of blood T cell repertoires in COVID-19. Sequencing was performed with immunoSEQ multiplex PCR; in TCRdb, only in-frame clones are kept and a portion is missing. The table lists under 300,000 clones, approximately 88% of them singletons, with over 2% in the top ten. Sequencing was performed on PBMCs or T cells enriched from blood (not recorded which). These receptors all come from a woman aged 40-49 years with acute COVID-19.

V is TRBV3-1 (or the pseudogene TRBV3-2) and J is TRBJ1-5; perhaps TRBD1 as D (6 bases). V gave up 0 bases and J gave up 6 bases, with 15 bases separating them. This CDR3 spans 16 amino acids. Germline V gene lookup returns CDR1 LGHDT and CDR2 YNNKEL (reference sequence). The CDR3 is CASSQDLPGVGQPQHF. In DNA, the CDR3 is TGTGCCAGCAGCCAAGATTTGCCAGGGGTGGGTCAGCCCCAGCATTTT.

The V call is TRBV24-1, the J call TRBJ1-2; 9 bases are shared with TRBD1. The CDR3 consists of 15 residues. Germline-derived CDR1 and CDR2 are KGHDR and SFDVKD. Unmatched junction bases numbered 8, after V lost 10 bases and J lost 0 bases. As DNA, the CDR3 is TGTGCCACGGCCCCAGGGGACAGGGCTAACTATGGCTACACCTTC. Encoded protein: CATAPGDRANYGYTF.

This chain joins TRBV6-2 or TRBV6-3 and TRBJ1-1; D may be TRBD1 (5 bases). Trimming removed 5 bases from V and 2 bases from J, with 9 bases in between. The CDR3 is 13 residues long. Germline loops: CDR1 MNHEY, CDR2 SVGEGT. The CDR3 coding sequence is TGTGCCAGCAGTGGGGACTTCAACACTGAAGCTTTCTTT. This sequence encodes CASSGDFNTEAFF.

The V call is TRBV27, the J call TRBJ2-1, with a weak D call TRBD2 (6 bases). The CDR3 length is 12 residues. Germline V gene sequence: CDR1 MNHEY, CDR2 SMNVEV (reference sequence). Trimming left V 3 bases short and J 8 bases short, with 8 bases between. As DNA, the CDR3 is TGTGCCAGCAGTTTTGGAGGGGATGAGCAGTTCTTC. This sequence encodes CASSFGGDEQFF.